The 12 T cell receptor beta chains in this list originate from one sample, sequenced in a study of T cell repertoires in cytomegalovirus infection. TCRdb re-called the reads through MiXCR, storing one row per CDR3 protein. The sample shows under 800,000 distinct CDR3 sequences, 24% of them seen only once. The sequencing sample was made of CD8+ T cells from PBMCs. These receptors all come from a human donor in good health (CMV status not recorded). Some clones in this sample may be carry-over from other donors' samples.

V usage is TRBV10-3 and J usage is TRBJ2-3, with D tentatively TRBD2 (7 bases). Per germline, CDR1 ENHRY and CDR2 SYGVKD. V gave up 4 bases and J gave up 5 bases, with 16 bases separating them. The CDR3 totals 15 residues. The CDR3 here is CAISVLKGGEDTQYF. The DNA for the CDR3 is TGTGCCATCAGTGTCCTCAAGGGGGGGGAAGATACGCAGTATTTT.

Many counts were recorded for this clonotype. The chain recombines TRBV2 with TRBJ2-1; the D gene is possibly TRBD1 (6 bases). The V end lost 8 bases, the J end lost 5 bases, and 10 bases lay between the germline ends. Per germline, CDR1 SNHLY and CDR2 FYNNEI. This CDR3 has 12 amino acids. CDR3 protein: CASSWTDNEQFF. The CDR3 region has the DNA TGTGCCAGCTCCTGGACAGACAATGAGCAGTTCTTC.

Only a few counts were recorded for this clonotype. The V call is TRBV27, the J call TRBJ2-1; the match to TRBD1 covers 7 bases. Per germline, CDR1 MNHEY and CDR2 SMNVEV (reference sequence). V was clipped by 8 bases and J by 8 bases; unmatched bases: 3. The CDR3 has 11 residues. CDR3 nucleotides: TGTGCCAGCTCGACAGGGTATGAGCAGTTCTTC. This translates into CASSTGYEQFF.

This clonotype was recorded a few times. This chain joins TRBV28 and TRBJ2-3, with 13 bases lining up with TRBD2. The CDR3 runs 20 residues. Germline lookup yields CDR1 MDHEN and CDR2 SYDVKM. With 1 base clipped from V and 0 bases from J, the junction kept 10 bases outside the gene matches. The CDR3 coding sequence is TGTGCCAGCAGTTTATTCCTGTGGACTAGCGGGGGCCCTAGCACAGATACGCAGTATTTT. Translated: CASSLFLWTSGGPSTDTQYF.

This chain links TRBV29-1 with TRBJ1-1; TRBD1 might be the D (6 bases). The CDR3 is 13 residues long. Trimming left V 1 base short and J 5 bases short, with 11 bases between. Per the germline V gene, CDR1 is SQVTM and CDR2 is ANQGSEA. The CDR3 DNA reads TGCAGCGTTGAAGGGGGAGACAGGACTGAAGCTTTCTTT. Its translation is CSVEGGDRTEAFF.

The chain employs TRBV20-1 and TRBJ2-7; D could derive from TRBD1 or TRBD2 (5 bases each). Per germline, CDR1 DFQATT and CDR2 SNEGSKA (reference sequence). With 5 bases removed from V and 2 bases from J, the gap between germline ends came to 19 bases. The CDR3 has 15 residues. The CDR3 nucleotides read TGCAGTGCTGAGGATAGAGGGGAATACACCTACGAGCAGTACTTC. It translates to CSAEDRGEYTYEQYF.

This clonotype was detected many times. The chain couples TRBV7-9 to TRBJ1-1; D gene unclear. Germline V CDR1 and CDR2: SEHNR, FQNEAQ (reference sequence). Trimming pared 5 bases from V and 0 bases from J, leaving 13 bases between. The CDR3 extends over 15 amino acids. In DNA form, the CDR3 reads TGTGCCAGCAGCCCCCGGCTAGAAGTGAACACTGAAGCTTTCTTT. Encoded protein: CASSPRLEVNTEAFF.

This clonotype was observed a few times. This chain connects TRBV19 to TRBJ2-1; D is perhaps TRBD1 (5 bases). CDR3 length: 14 amino acids. In germline, CDR1 is LNHDA, CDR2 SQIVND (reference sequence). Trimming left V 6 bases short and J 8 bases short, with 17 bases between. DNA of the CDR3: TGTGCCAGTAGCCCAGAGACCCTACAGGATGAGCAGTTCTTC. Translated: CASSPETLQDEQFF.

This rearrangement joins TRBV20-1 to TRBJ2-2; 8 nucleotides match TRBD2. V lost 7 bases and J lost 4; bases outside the gene matches: 2. The CDR3 totals 12 residues. CDR1 DFQATT and CDR2 SNEGSKA come from the germline V gene (reference sequence). CDR3 coding DNA: TGCAGTGGACGGGGGGGCACCGGGGAGCTGTTTTTT. Translation: CSGRGGTGELFF.

This clonotype has more than one count but fewer than ten. The rearrangement joins TRBV7-9 to TRBJ2-5; D unresolved. Germline loops: CDR1 SEHNR, CDR2 FQNEAQ (reference sequence). V was cut by 5 bases and J by 5 bases, with 9 bases left in between. The CDR3 loop spans 12 amino acids. CDR3 region: CASSEIRETQYF. The CDR3 nucleotides read TGTGCCAGCAGCGAGATCCGGGAGACCCAGTACTTC.

There are many counts of this clonotype. J is TRBJ1-5 and V is TRBV12-3 or TRBV12-4; the D is unclear. The V end lost 3 bases, the J end lost 0 bases, and 15 bases lay between the germline ends. The CDR3 totals 17 residues. The chain's CDR3 is CASSFSLRENSNQPQHF. The CDR3 DNA reads as TGTGCCAGCAGTTTTTCTCTTAGAGAGAATAGCAATCAGCCCCAGCATTTT.

This clonotype was recorded at least ten times. The chain uses TRBV28 and TRBJ2-2; 11 nucleotides match TRBD2. The trim removed 2 bases at V and 5 bases at J, leaving 4 bases unmatched. The germline V gene has CDR1 MDHEN and CDR2 SYDVKM. The CDR3 contains 16 residues. For the CDR3, the DNA is TGTGCCAGCAGTTTACGCGGGACTAGCGGTACCGGGGAGCTGTTTTTT. Protein sequence: CASSLRGTSGTGELFF.